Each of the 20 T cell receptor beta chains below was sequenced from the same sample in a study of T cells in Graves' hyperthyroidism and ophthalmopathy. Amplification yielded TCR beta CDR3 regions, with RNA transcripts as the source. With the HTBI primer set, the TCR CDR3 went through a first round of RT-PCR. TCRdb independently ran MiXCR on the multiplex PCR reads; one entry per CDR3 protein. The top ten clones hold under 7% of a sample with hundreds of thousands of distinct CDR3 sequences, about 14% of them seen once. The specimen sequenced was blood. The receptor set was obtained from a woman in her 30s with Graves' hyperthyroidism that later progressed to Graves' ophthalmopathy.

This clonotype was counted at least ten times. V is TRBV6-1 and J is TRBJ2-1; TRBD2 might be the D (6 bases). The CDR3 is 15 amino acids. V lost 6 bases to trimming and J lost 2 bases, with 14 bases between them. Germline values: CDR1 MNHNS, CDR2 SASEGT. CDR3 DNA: TGTGCCAGCAGGGGGGACTTTGTCCCCTACAATGAGCAGTTCTTC. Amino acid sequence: CASRGDFVPYNEQFF.

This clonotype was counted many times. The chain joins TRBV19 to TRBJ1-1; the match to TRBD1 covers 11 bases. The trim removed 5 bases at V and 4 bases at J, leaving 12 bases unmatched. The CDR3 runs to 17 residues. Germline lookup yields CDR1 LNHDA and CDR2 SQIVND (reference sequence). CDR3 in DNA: TGTGCCAGTAGTCTCCTTCGGGGGACAGGGGGTTCCACTGAAGCTTTCTTT. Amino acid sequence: CASSLLRGTGGSTEAFF.

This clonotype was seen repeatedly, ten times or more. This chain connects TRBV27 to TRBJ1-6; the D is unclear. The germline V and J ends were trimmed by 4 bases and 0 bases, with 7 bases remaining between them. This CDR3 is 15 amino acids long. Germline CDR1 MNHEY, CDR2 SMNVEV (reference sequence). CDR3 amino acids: CASSYGSSYNSPLHF. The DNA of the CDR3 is TGTGCCAGCAGTTACGGGAGCTCCTATAATTCACCCCTCCACTTT.

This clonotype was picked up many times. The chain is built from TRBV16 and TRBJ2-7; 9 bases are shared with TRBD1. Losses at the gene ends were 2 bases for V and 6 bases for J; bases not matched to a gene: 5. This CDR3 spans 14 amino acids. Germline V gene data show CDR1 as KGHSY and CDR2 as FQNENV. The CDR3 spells CASSQGTGKTEQYF. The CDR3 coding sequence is TGTGCCAGCAGCCAAGGGACAGGGAAAACCGAGCAGTACTTC.

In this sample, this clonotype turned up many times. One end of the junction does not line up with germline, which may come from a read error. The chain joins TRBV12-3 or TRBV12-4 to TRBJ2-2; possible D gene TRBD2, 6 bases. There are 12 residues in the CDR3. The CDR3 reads CASSRWDGEVFF. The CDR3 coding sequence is TGTGCCAGCAGCCGGTGGGACGGGGAGGTGTTTTTT.

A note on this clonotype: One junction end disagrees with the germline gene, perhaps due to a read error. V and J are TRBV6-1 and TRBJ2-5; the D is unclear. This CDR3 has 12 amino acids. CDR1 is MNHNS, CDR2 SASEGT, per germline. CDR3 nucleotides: TGTGACAGCAGTAGGGACCAAGAGACCCAGTACTTC. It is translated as CDSSRDQETQYF.

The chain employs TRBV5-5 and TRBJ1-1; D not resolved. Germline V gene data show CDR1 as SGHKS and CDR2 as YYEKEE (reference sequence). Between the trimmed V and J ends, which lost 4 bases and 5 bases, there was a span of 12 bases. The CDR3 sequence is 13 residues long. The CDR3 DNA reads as TGTGCCAGCAGCCATCCCAGGATGACTGAAGCTTTCTTT. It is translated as CASSHPRMTEAFF.

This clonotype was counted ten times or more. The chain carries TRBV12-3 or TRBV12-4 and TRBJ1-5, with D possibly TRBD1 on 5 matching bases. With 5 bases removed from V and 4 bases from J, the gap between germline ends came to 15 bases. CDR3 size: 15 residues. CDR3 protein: CASSPDPGRNQPQHF. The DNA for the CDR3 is TGTGCCAGCAGTCCCGACCCAGGGAGAAATCAGCCCCAGCATTTT.

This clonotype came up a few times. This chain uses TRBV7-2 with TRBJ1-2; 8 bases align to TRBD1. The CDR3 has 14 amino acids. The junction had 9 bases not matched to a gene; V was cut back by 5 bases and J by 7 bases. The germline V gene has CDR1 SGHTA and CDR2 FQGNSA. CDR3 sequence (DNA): TGTGCCAGCAGCGTTGACAGGGGAACGTCTGGCTACACCTTC. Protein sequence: CASSVDRGTSGYTF. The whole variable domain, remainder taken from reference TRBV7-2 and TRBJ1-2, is GAGVSQSPSNKVTEKGKDVELRCDPISGHTALYWYRQSLGQGLEFLIYFQGNSAPDKSGLPSDRFSAERTGGSVSTLTIQRTQQEDSAVYLCASSVDRGTSGYTFGSGTRLTVV.

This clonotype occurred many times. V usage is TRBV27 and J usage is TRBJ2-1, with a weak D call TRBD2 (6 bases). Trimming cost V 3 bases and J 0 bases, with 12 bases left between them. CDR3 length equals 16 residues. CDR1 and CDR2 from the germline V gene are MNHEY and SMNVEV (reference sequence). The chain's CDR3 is CASSLMGLASYNEQFF. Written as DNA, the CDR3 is TGTGCCAGCAGTTTGATGGGACTCGCCTCCTACAATGAGCAGTTCTTC.

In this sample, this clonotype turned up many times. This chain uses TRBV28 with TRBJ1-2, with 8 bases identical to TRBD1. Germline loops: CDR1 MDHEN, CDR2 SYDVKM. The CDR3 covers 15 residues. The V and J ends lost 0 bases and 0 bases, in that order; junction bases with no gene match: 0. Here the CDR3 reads CASSLWDRANYGYTF. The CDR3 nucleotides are TGTGCCAGCAGTTTATGGGACAGGGCTAACTATGGCTACACCTTC.

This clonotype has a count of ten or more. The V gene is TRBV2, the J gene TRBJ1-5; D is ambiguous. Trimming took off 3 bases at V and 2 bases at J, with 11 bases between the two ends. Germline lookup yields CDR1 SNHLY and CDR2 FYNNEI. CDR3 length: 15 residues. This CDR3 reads CASSESSEGNQPQHF. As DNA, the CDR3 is TGTGCCAGCAGTGAGTCAAGCGAAGGCAATCAGCCCCAGCATTTT.

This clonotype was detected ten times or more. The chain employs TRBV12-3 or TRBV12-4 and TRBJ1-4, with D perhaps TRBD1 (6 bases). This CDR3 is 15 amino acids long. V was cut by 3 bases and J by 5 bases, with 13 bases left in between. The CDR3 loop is CASSFSGQMNEKLFF. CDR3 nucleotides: TGTGCCAGCAGTTTTTCTGGACAGATGAATGAAAAACTGTTTTTT.

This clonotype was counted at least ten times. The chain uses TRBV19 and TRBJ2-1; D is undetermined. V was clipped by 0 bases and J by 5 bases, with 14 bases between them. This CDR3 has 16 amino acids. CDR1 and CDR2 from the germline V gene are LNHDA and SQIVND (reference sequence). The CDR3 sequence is CASSIERTLSNNEQFF. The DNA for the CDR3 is TGTGCCAGTAGTATAGAGAGAACACTGTCAAACAATGAGCAGTTCTTC. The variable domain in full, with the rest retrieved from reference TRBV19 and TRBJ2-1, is DGGITQSPKYLFRKEGQNVTLSCEQNLNHDAMYWYRQDPGQGLRLIYYSQIVNDFQKGDIAEGYSVSREKKESFPLTVTSAQKNPTAFYLCASSIERTLSNNEQFFGPGTRLTVL.

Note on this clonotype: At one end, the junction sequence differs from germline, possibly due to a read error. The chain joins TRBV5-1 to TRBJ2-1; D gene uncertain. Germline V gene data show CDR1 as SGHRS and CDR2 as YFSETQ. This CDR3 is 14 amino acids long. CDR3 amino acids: CASSPVGFYNEQFF. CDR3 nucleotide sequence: TGTGCCAGCAGCCCAGTCGGGTTCTACAATGAGCAGTTCTTC. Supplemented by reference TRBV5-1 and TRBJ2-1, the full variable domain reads KAGVTQTPRYLIKTRGQQVTLSCSPISGHRSVSWYQQTPGQGLQFLFEYFSETQRNKGNFPGRFSGRQFSNSRSEMNVSTLELGDSALYLCASSPVGFYNEQFFGPGTRLTVL.

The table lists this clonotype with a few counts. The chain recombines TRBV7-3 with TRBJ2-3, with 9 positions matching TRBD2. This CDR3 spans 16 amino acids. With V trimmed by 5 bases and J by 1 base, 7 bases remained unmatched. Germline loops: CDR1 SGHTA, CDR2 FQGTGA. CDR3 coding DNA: TGTGCCAGCAGCATCCTAGGCGGGGGGGGCACAGATACGCAGTATTTT. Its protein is CASSILGGGGTDTQYF.

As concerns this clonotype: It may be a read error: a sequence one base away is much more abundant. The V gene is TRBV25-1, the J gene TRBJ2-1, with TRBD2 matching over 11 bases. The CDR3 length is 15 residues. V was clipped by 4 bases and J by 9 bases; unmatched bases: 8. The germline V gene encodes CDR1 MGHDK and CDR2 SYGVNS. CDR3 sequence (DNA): TGTGCCAGCAGTGTGAGTAGCGGGAGGGGTGGTGAGCAGTTCTTC. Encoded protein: CASSVSSGRGGEQFF.

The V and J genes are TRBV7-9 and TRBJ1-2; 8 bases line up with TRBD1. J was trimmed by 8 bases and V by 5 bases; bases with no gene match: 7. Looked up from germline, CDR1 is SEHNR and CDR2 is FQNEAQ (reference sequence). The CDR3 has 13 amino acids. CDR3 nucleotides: TGTGCCAGCAGCCTCCCAGGGGGCCGGGGCTACACCTTC. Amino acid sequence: CASSLPGGRGYTF.

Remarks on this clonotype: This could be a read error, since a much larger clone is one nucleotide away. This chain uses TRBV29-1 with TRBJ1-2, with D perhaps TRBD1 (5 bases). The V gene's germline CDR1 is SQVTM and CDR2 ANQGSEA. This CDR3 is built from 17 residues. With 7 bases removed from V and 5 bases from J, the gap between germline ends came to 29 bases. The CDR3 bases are TGCAGCGCCATGGTAGGGGAGGTCGGCCTCGGAGGGTATGGCTACACCTTC. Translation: CSAMVGEVGLGGYGYTF.

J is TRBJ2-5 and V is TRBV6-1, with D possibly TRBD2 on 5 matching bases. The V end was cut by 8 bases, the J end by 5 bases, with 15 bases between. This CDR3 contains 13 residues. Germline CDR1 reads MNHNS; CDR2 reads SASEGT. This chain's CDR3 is CASGPDWGETQYF. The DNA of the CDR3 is TGTGCCAGCGGCCCGGACTGGGGTGAGACCCAGTACTTC.